This T cell receptor beta chain was identified during a study of spatial heterogeneity in lung cancer. Study summary: Raw reads showed each unique TCR and UMI combination turning up more than ten times on average.

Time point noted: sample taken at primary tumor resection. The donor population consisted of roughly 70 patients with untreated, early-stage non-small cell lung cancer. MiXCR was run by TCRdb on the 5' RACE reads, yielding one entry per CDR3 protein. The data contain 920 or so distinct CDR3 sequences, 38% of them singletons. Within the sample, this clonotype is medium-sized. For a library built for alpha chains, this beta chain is a stray read; little rests on its size. The V end was cut by 3 bases, the J end by 5 bases, with 8 bases between. Germline CDR1 is KGHSH and CDR2 is LQKENI. This CDR3 spans 14 amino acids.

This chain joins TRBV18 and TRBJ1-6; a weak D match, TRBD1 (6 bases). Material: normal lung tissue next to the tumor, obtained at surgery. The TCR was taken from a male donor with early-stage non-small cell lung cancer. In DNA form, the CDR3 reads TGTGCCAGCTCACCCCGGACAGATAATTCACCCCTCCACTTT. It encodes CASSPRTDNSPLHF.